The rows below give T cell receptor beta chains drawn from one sample of a study of TIL therapy for anti-PD-1-resistant metastatic lung cancer. Generated by immunoSEQ multiplex PCR, the TCRdb table keeps only in-frame clones and is missing some. The table shows about 47,000 clones, with roughly 85% occurring only once. Sequenced material: blood, taken at baseline. The receptors here all came from a person between 25 and 80 years old with non-small cell lung cancer. Both conserved end residues are part of each CDR3. D genes are given only for firm matches. Expanded clones get a size class; other rows say once, few or many, or leave the size out.

d_gene	j_gene	abundance	v_gene	CDR3aa	CDR3nt
-	TRBJ2-7	-	TRBV9	CASSAQATPYAGEQYF	TGTGCCAGCAGCGCTCAGGCTACCCCCTACGCGGGCGAGCAGTACTTC
-	TRBJ2-1	-	TRBV28	CASSFRGLNEQFF	TGTGCCAGCAGTTTTAGGGGCCTCAATGAGCAGTTCTTC
TRBD2	TRBJ2-5	-	TRBV7-2	CASSLALTSGQETQYF	TGTGCCAGCAGCTTAGCCCTGACTAGCGGACAAGAGACCCAGTACTTC
-	TRBJ2-1	-	TRBV19	CASSLGYNEQFF	TGTGCCAGTAGCTTGGGGTACAATGAGCAGTTCTTC
-	TRBJ2-7	once	TRBV4-3	CASSQDLGSEQYF	TGCGCCAGCAGCCAAGATCTCGGCAGTGAGCAGTACTTC
-	TRBJ1-6	-	TRBV2	CASRSGPNRDSPLHF	TGTGCCAGCAGATCGGGACCCAATAGGGATTCACCCCTCCACTTT
TRBD2	TRBJ2-2	-	TRBV23-1	CASGDYTGTGELFF	TGCGCCAGCGGGGACTACACGGGCACCGGGGAGCTGTTTTTT
-	TRBJ1-6	once	TRBV28	CASSLGSGPSYNSPLHF	TGTGCCAGCAGTTTAGGGTCCGGCCCCTCCTATAATTCACCCCTCCACTTT
-	TRBJ2-7	-	TRBV11-2	CASSLDRAGEQYF	TGTGCCAGCAGCTTAGACAGGGCGGGGGAGCAGTACTTC
-	TRBJ1-5	-	TRBV20-1	CSASAGVGNQPQHF	TGCAGTGCTAGTGCCGGCGTGGGCAATCAGCCCCAGCATTTT
-	TRBJ2-2	-	TRBV7-2	CASSYQGGTGELFF	TGTGCCAGCAGCTATCAGGGAGGCACCGGGGAGCTGTTTTTT
TRBD2	TRBJ2-1	-	TRBV11-3	CASSLGTSGGIGYNEQFF	TGTGCCAGCAGCTTAGGGACTAGCGGGGGAATAGGCTACAATGAGCAGTTCTTC
-	TRBJ2-5	once	TRBV10-1	CATNTRDAKTQYF	TGCGCCACCAATACCCGGGACGCAAAGACCCAGTACTTC
-	TRBJ1-2	-	TRBV7-9	CASSPQAVYGYTF	TGTGCCAGCAGCCCACAGGCAGTCTATGGCTACACCTTC
TRBD2	TRBJ2-5	-	TRBV7-7	CASSYLLADQETQYF	TGTGCTAGCAGCTACCTTCTAGCGGACCAAGAGACCCAGTACTTC
-	TRBJ2-7	-	TRBV27	CASSLSGDTPYEQYF	TGTGCCAGCAGTTTATCTGGGGACACTCCCTACGAGCAGTACTTC
-	TRBJ1-2	-	TRBV6-6	CASSSSLIDNYGYTF	TGTGCCAGCAGTTCCTCCCTAATTGATAACTATGGCTACACCTTC
-	TRBJ1-5	-	TRBV24-1	CANRRSNQPQHF	TGTGCCAACCGACGAAGCAATCAGCCCCAGCATTTT
TRBD1	TRBJ2-3	once	TRBV6-4	CASRRTGRGSDTQYF	TGTGCCAGCAGAAGGACAGGGCGTGGGTCGGATACGCAGTATTTT
-	TRBJ2-6	-	TRBV7-2	CASSLRPGDATGANVLTF	TGTGCCAGCAGCTTACGTCCGGGAGATGCTACTGGGGCCAACGTCCTGACTTTC
-	TRBJ1-5	few	TRBV5-1	CASSWGVNQPQHF	TGCGCCAGCAGCTGGGGGGTTAATCAGCCCCAGCATTTT
TRBD2	TRBJ2-7	-	TRBV7-2	CASSLGGLAGEQYF	TGTGCCAGCAGCTTGGGGGGACTAGCGGGGGAGCAGTACTTC
TRBD1	TRBJ1-5	-	TRBV2	CASSGTGEQPQHF	TGTGCCAGCAGTGGGACAGGGGAACAGCCCCAGCATTTT
TRBD2	TRBJ2-5	-	TRBV30	CAWTNGIAGETQYF	TGTGCCTGGACAAATGGGATAGCGGGAGAGACCCAGTACTTC
-	TRBJ2-4	-	TRBV15	CATSRSGGRLNIQYF	TGTGCCACCAGCAGATCGGGGGGCAGGTTAAACATTCAGTACTTC
TRBD2	TRBJ2-5	-	TRBV5-6	CASSPGLKETQYF	TGTGCCAGCAGCCCGGGACTAAAAGAGACCCAGTACTTC
-	TRBJ1-2	-	TRBV5-6	CASSSDYGYTF	TGTGCCAGCAGCTCGGACTATGGCTACACCTTC